The rows below give T cell receptor beta chains drawn from one sample of a study of T cells in Graves' hyperthyroidism and ophthalmopathy. TCRdb passed the multiplex PCR reads through MiXCR, listing each CDR3 protein once. The table has a few hundred thousand distinct CDR3 sequences, approximately 15% seen once. Material for sequencing was blood. The receptor set was obtained from a woman aged 40 to 55 with Graves' ophthalmopathy. The CDR3 runs from the conserved cysteine through the conserved F or W. Each record gives: V gene, clone size, J gene, D gene, CDR3 protein, CDR3 DNA. A D gene is named only where the DNA matches it firmly. The size field reads once, few, many, or a class for an expanded clone.

TRBV2	many	TRBJ2-2	.	CASRESGELFF	TGTGCCAGCAGGGAATCCGGGGAGCTGTTTTTT
TRBV20-1	few	TRBJ1-2	.	CSATGTTWGGYTF	TGCAGTGCTACGGGGACCACGTGGGGTGGCTACACCTTC
TRBV11-3	many	TRBJ2-3	TRBD2	CASSSGLGEGTQYF	TGTGCCAGCAGCTCAGGACTAGGGGAGGGCACGCAGTATTTT
TRBV6-5	many	TRBJ1-1	.	CASSYQTPNTEAFF	TGTGCCAGCAGTTACCAGACACCGAACACTGAAGCTTTCTTT
TRBV5-1	many	TRBJ1-1	.	CASRAYNTEAFF	TGCGCCAGCAGGGCCTATAACACTGAAGCTTTCTTT
TRBV7-8	many	TRBJ2-4	.	CASSFDGRNIQYF	TGTGCCAGCAGCTTTGACGGGAGAAACATTCAGTACTTC
TRBV28	many	TRBJ2-5	.	CASSDQETQYF	TGTGCCAGCAGTGACCAAGAGACCCAGTACTTC
TRBV7-9	many	TRBJ1-1	TRBD1	CATRDRMNTEAFF	TGTGCCACCCGGGACAGGATGAACACTGAAGCTTTCTTT
TRBV2	many	TRBJ2-2	TRBD1	CASRSGTANTGELFF	TGTGCCAGCAGATCCGGGACAGCGAACACCGGGGAGCTGTTTTTT
TRBV5-8	few	TRBJ1-3	.	CASSLYGHSSGNTIYF	TGTGCCAGCAGCTTGTATGGGCATAGCTCTGGAAACACCATATATTTT
TRBV27	few	TRBJ1-1	.	CASSPEEGTEAFF	TGTGCCAGCAGCCCGGAAGAGGGGACTGAAGCTTTCTTT